This is a list of T cell receptor beta chains from one sample in a study of T-cell reconstitution after alpha-beta-depleted transplantation in children. TCRdb re-derived calls from the PCR reads in MiXCR, one entry per CDR3 protein. This table holds a few hundred thousand distinct CDR3 sequences, under 9.5% found once. The sample consisted of PBMCs from the stem cell graft donor, taken from the stem cell graft. The origin of the receptors is a human donor who donated a stem cell graft to a child with acute lymphoblastic leukemia. Both conserved end residues are part of each CDR3. A D gene is named only where the DNA matches it firmly. Size is omitted from some rows. Given values are once, few, many or a class for expanded clones.

size	V	D	J	CDR3	DNA
few	TRBV6-1	-	TRBJ1-2	CASSLPGWGGYTF	TGTGCCAGCAGTCTGCCGGGATGGGGTGGCTACACCTTC
many	TRBV7-9	-	TRBJ2-1	CASSLMLGSSYNEQFF	TGTGCCAGCAGCCTAATGCTTGGGAGCTCCTACAATGAGCAGTTCTTC
many	TRBV12-3/TRBV12-4	-	TRBJ1-5	CASSNGGFQPQHF	TGTGCCAGCTCGAACGGGGGGTTTCAGCCCCAGCATTTT
many	TRBV7-9	-	TRBJ2-3	CASSTGSPADTQYF	TGTGCCAGCAGCACTGGATCTCCGGCAGATACGCAGTATTTT
many	TRBV12-3/TRBV12-4	-	TRBJ1-6	CASSLSLGDSPLHF	TGTGCCAGCAGTTTAAGTCTTGGGGATTCACCCCTCCACTTT
-	TRBV5-1	-	TRBJ2-2	CASSSTRPNTGELFF	TGCGCCAGCAGCAGTACCCGGCCCAACACCGGGGAGCTGTTTTTT
few	TRBV15	-	TRBJ1-1	CATSRDDGENTEAFF	TGTGCCACCAGCAGGGATGACGGGGAGAACACTGAAGCTTTCTTT
few	TRBV12-3/TRBV12-4	-	TRBJ2-7	CASSPLGAGPIVEQYF	TGTGCCAGCAGTCCCCTCGGGGCGGGGCCGATCGTGGAGCAGTACTTC
-	TRBV5-4	TRBD2	TRBJ2-7	CASSLGGGGAAQYF	TGTGCCAGCAGCTTGGGGGGCGGGGGGGCCGCGCAGTACTTC
-	TRBV5-6	-	TRBJ2-2	CASGHRVGTGELFF	TGTGCCAGCGGCCACAGGGTCGGCACCGGGGAGCTGTTTTTT
-	TRBV7-2	-	TRBJ2-7	CASSLDGGQFYEQYF	TGTGCCAGCAGCCTCGATGGGGGGCAGTTCTACGAGCAGTACTTC
many	TRBV11-2	TRBD2	TRBJ2-7	CASSEPGLAYSYEQYF	TGTGCCAGCAGCGAACCGGGACTAGCTTACTCCTACGAGCAGTACTTC
many	TRBV5-5	TRBD2	TRBJ2-5	CASSFDSGGPTSYF	TGTGCCAGCAGCTTTGATAGCGGGGGCCCTACCTCGTACTTC
many	TRBV7-9	TRBD2	TRBJ2-1	CASSSRLAGGYNEQFF	TGTGCCAGCAGCTCCCGACTAGCGGGGGGGTACAATGAGCAGTTCTTC
-	TRBV7-7	-	TRBJ2-1	CASSPNPGFHEQFF	TGTGCCAGCAGCCCCAACCCAGGGTTCCATGAGCAGTTCTTC
many	TRBV12-3/TRBV12-4	-	TRBJ1-3	CASSQTGNTIYF	TGTGCCAGCAGTCAAACTGGAAACACCATATATTTT
few	TRBV5-1	-	TRBJ2-5	CASSRSLAGQETQYF	TGCGCCAGCAGCCGTTCTTTAGCAGGACAAGAGACCCAGTACTTC
-	TRBV5-1	TRBD1	TRBJ2-4	CASRRAGTGKNIQYF	TGCGCCAGCAGAAGAGCCGGGACAGGGAAAAACATTCAGTACTTC
many	TRBV2	-	TRBJ2-1	CASIRGAYNEQFF	TGTGCCAGCATACGGGGTGCCTACAATGAGCAGTTCTTC
many	TRBV12-3/TRBV12-4	-	TRBJ2-4	CASSLGGGGNIQYF	TGTGCCAGCAGTTTAGGAGGGGGGGGAAACATTCAGTACTTC
-	TRBV12-3/TRBV12-4	-	TRBJ2-7	CASSSPRTASSYEQYF	TGTGCCAGCAGCTCCCCCAGGACGGCCAGCTCCTACGAGCAGTACTTC
many	TRBV5-1	TRBD1	TRBJ2-1	CASSLGARDRGNEQFF	TGCGCCAGCAGCTTGGGGGCCCGGGACAGGGGCAATGAGCAGTTCTTC
-	TRBV12-3/TRBV12-4	-	TRBJ2-6	CASSPPNLDSSGANVLTF	TGTGCCAGCAGTCCACCCAACCTAGACAGCTCTGGGGCCAACGTCCTGACTTTC
few	TRBV3-1	-	TRBJ1-5	CASSQGALSSNQPQHF	TGTGCCAGCAGCCAAGGGGCCCTAAGTAGCAATCAGCCCCAGCATTTT
few	TRBV29-1	-	TRBJ2-5	CSARTDQETQYF	TGCAGCGCAAGGACAGACCAAGAGACCCAGTACTTC
-	TRBV2	-	TRBJ1-2	CARESASPTF	TGTGCCAGAGAGTCAGCCTCCCCGACCTTC
many	TRBV7-2	-	TRBJ1-1	CASRPSPQNTEAFF	TGTGCCAGCAGACCCTCCCCCCAGAACACTGAAGCTTTCTTT
many	TRBV7-9	-	TRBJ2-3	CASSLYGGPTDTQYF	TGTGCCAGCAGCTTGTATGGGGGGCCCACAGATACGCAGTATTTT
few	TRBV18	-	TRBJ1-1	CASSPPWENTEAFF	TGTGCCAGCTCACCACCGTGGGAGAACACTGAAGCTTTCTTT
many	TRBV20-1	-	TRBJ2-7	CSARDGRRSSYEQYF	TGCAGTGCTAGAGATGGACGGAGGAGCTCCTACGAGCAGTACTTC
few	TRBV6-5	TRBD1	TRBJ1-1	CASNRQGPGGFNTEAFF	TGTGCCAGCAACCGACAGGGGCCTGGGGGGTTTAACACTGAAGCTTTCTTT
many	TRBV5-6	-	TRBJ2-2	CASSLVQANTGELFF	TGTGCCAGCAGCTTAGTTCAAGCGAACACCGGGGAGCTGTTTTTT
many	TRBV12-3/TRBV12-4	TRBD1	TRBJ2-4	CASSLSDRGKNIQYF	TGTGCCAGCAGTTTAAGTGACAGGGGCAAAAACATTCAGTACTTC
few	TRBV10-3	-	TRBJ2-7	CAISDSLAPYEQYF	TGTGCCATCAGTGACAGTCTAGCGCCCTACGAGCAGTACTTC